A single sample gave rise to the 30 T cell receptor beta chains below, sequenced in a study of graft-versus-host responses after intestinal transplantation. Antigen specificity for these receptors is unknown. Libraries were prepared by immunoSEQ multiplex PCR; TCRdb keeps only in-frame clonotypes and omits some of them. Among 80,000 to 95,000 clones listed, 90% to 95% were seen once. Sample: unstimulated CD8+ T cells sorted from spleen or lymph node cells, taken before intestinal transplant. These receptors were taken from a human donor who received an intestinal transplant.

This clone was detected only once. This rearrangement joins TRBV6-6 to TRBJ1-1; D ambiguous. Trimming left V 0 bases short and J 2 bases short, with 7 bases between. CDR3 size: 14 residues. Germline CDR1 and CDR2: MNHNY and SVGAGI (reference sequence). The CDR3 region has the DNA TGTGCCAGCAGTTACTCCCTCCTAAACACTGAAGCTTTCTTT. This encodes CASSYSLLNTEAFF.

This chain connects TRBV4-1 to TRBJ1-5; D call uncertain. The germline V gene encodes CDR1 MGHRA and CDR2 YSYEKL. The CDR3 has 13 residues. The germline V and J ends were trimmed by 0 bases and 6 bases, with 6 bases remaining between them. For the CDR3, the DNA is TGCGCCAGCAGCCAAGACGGAGGTCAGCCCCAGCATTTT. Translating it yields CASSQDGGQPQHF.

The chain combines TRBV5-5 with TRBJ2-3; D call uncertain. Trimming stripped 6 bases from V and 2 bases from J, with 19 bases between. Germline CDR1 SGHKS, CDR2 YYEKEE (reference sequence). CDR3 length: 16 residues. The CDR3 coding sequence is TGTGCCAGCACACCGGCACCCGAAAATTACACAGATACGCAGTATTTT. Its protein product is CASTPAPENYTDTQYF.

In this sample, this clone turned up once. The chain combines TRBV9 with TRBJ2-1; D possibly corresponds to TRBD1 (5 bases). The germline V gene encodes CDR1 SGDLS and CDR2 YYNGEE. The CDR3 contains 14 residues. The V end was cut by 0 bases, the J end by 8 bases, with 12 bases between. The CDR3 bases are TGTGCCAGCAGCGTAGTTCAGGGTGAGGATGAGCAGTTCTTC. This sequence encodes CASSVVQGEDEQFF.

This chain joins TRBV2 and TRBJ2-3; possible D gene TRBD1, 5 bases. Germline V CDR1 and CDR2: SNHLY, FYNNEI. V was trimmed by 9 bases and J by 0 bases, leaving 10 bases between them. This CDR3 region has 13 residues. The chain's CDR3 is CARDIVSTDTQYF. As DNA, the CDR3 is TGTGCCAGGGACATCGTTAGCACAGATACGCAGTATTTT.

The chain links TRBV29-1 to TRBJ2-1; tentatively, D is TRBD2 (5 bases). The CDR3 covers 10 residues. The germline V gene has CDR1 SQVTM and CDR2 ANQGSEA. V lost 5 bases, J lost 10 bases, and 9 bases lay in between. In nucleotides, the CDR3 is TGCAGCGTTAACTCGGGGGAGCAGTTCTTC. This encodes CSVNSGEQFF.

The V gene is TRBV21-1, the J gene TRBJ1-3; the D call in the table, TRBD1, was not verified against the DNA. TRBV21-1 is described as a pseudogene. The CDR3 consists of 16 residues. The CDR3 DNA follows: TGTGCCAGCAGCAAAGTACAGCATAGCTCTGGAAACACCATATATTTT. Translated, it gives CASSKVQHSSGNTIYF.

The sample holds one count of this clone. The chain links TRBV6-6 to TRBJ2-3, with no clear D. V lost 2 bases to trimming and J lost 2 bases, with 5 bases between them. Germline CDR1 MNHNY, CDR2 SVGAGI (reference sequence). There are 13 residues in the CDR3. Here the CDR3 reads CASSYADTDTQYF. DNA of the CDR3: TGTGCCAGCAGTTACGCGGACACAGATACGCAGTATTTT.

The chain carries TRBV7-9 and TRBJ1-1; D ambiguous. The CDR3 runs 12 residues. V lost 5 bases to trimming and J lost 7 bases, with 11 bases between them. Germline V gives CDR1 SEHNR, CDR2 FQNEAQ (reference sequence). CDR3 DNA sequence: TGTGCCAGCAGCCTTCGCCCCGTTGAAGCTTTCTTT. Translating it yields CASSLRPVEAFF.

CDR3 sequence reads: CASSPGTNEKLFF. CDR3 coding DNA: TGTGCCAGCAGCCCCGGAACTAATGAAAAACTGTTTTTT. The chain combines TRBV2 with TRBJ1-4, with no clear D. The germline V gene encodes CDR1 SNHLY and CDR2 FYNNEI. The CDR3 length is 13 residues. V was pared by 6 bases and J by 1 base, with 6 bases between.

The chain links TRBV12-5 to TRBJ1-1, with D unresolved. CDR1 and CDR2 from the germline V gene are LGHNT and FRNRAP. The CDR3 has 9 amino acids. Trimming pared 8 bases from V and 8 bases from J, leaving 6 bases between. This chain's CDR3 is CASFGEAFF. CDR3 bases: TGTGCTAGTTTCGGGGAAGCTTTCTTT.

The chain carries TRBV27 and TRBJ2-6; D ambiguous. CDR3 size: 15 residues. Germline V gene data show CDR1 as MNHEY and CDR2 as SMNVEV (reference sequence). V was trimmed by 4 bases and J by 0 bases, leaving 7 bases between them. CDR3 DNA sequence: TGTGCCAGCAGTTACCCCCTCTCTGGGGCCAACGTCCTGACTTTC. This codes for CASSYPLSGANVLTF.

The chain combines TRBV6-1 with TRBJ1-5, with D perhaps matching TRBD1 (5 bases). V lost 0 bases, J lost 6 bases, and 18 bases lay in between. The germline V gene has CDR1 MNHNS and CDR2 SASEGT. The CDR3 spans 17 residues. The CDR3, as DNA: TGTGCCAGCAGTGAAGCGTTGGTCTGGGGCGTCGGTCAGCCCCAGCATTTT. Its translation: CASSEALVWGVGQPQHF.

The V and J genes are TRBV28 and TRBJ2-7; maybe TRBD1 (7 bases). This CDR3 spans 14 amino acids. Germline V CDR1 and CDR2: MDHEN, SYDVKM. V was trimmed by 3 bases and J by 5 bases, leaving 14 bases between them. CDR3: CASSFARGEDEQYF. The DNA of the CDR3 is TGTGCCAGCAGTTTCGCCAGGGGGGAGGACGAGCAGTACTTC.

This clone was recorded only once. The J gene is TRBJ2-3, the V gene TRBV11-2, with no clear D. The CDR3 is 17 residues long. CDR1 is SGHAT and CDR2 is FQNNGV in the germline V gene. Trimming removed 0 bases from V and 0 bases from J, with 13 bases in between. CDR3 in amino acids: CASSLDLGYGSTDTQYF. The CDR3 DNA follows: TGTGCCAGCAGCTTAGACTTAGGGTACGGGAGCACAGATACGCAGTATTTT.

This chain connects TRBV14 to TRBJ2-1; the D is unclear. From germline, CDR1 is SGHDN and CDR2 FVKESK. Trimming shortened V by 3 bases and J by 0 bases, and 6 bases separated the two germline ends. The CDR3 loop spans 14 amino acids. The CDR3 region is CASSQGSSYNEQFF. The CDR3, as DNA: TGTGCCAGCAGCCAGGGTAGCTCCTACAATGAGCAGTTCTTC.

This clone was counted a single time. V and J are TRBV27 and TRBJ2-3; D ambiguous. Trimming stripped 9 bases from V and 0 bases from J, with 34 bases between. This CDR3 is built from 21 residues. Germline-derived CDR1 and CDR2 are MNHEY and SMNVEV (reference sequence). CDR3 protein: CASRFHGPPSVLTPSTDTQYF. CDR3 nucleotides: TGTGCCAGTCGTTTCCATGGGCCCCCTAGTGTACTAACCCCTAGCACAGATACGCAGTATTTT.

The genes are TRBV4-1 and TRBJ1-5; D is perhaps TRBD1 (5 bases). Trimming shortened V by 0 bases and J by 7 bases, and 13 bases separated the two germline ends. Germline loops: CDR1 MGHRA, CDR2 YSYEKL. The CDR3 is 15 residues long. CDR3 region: CASSQEVGAGQPQHF. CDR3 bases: TGCGCCAGCAGCCAAGAGGTAGGGGCAGGGCAGCCCCAGCATTTT.

This CDR3 reads CASSFHTDTQYF. The CDR3 DNA follows: TGTGCCAGCAGCTTCCACACAGATACGCAGTATTTT. This chain uses TRBV13 with TRBJ2-3; D is ambiguous. The CDR3 contains 12 residues. V lost 3 bases and J lost 2, with 3 bases in between. CDR1 and CDR2 (germline): PRHDT, FYEKMQ (reference sequence). Full variable domain (missing parts from reference TRBV13 and TRBJ2-3): AAGVIQSPRHLIKEKRETATLKCYPIPRHDTVYWYQQGPGQDPQFLISFYEKMQSDKGSIPDRFSAQQFSDYHSELNMSSLELGDSALYFCASSFHTDTQYFGPGTRLTVL.

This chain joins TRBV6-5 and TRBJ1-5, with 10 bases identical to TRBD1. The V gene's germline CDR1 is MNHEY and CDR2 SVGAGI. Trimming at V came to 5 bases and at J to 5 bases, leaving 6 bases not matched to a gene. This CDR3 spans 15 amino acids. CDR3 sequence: CASSLTGTGDQPQHF. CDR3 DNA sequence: TGTGCCAGCAGTCTTACCGGGACAGGGGATCAGCCCCAGCATTTT.

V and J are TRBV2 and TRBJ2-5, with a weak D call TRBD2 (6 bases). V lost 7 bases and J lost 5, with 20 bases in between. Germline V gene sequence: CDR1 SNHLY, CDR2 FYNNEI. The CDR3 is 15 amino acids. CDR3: CASTHPWTNEETQYF. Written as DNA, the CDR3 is TGTGCCAGCACACACCCATGGACTAACGAGGAGACCCAGTACTTC.

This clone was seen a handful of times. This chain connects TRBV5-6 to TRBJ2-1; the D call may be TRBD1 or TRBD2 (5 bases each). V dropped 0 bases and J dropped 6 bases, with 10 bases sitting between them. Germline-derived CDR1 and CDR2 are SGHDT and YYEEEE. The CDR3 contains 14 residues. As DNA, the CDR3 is TGTGCCAGCAGCTTGGCGGTGAGGGGCAATGAGCAGTTCTTC. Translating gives CASSLAVRGNEQFF.

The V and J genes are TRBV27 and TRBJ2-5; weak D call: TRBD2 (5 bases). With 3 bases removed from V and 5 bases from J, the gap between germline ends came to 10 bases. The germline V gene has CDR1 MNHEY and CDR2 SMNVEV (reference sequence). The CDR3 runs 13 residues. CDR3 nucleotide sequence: TGTGCCAGCAGTTTCGGCGGGTTTGAGACCCAGTACTTC. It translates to CASSFGGFETQYF.

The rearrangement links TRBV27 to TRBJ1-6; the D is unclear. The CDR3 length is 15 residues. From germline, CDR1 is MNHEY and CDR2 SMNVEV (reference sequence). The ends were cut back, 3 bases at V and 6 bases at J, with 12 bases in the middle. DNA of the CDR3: TGTGCCAGCAGTTTTATCGGCCAGATTAATTCACCCCTCCACTTT. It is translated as CASSFIGQINSPLHF.

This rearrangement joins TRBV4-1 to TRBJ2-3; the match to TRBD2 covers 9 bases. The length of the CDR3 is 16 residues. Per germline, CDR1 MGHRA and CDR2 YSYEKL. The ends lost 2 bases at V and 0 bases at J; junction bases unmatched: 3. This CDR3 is CASSQHSGGSTDTQYF. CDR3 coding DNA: TGCGCCAGCAGCCAACACAGCGGGGGGAGCACAGATACGCAGTATTTT.

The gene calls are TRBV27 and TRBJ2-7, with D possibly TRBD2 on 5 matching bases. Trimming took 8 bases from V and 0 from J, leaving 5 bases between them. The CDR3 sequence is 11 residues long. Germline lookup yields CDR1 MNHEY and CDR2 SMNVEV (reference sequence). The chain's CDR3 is CASGSSYEQYF. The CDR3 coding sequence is TGTGCCAGCGGGAGCTCCTACGAGCAGTACTTC.

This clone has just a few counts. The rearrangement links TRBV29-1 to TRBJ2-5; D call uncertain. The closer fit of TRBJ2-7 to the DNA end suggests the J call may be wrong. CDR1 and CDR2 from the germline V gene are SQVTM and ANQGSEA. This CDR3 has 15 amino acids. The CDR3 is CSVEDPARTSYEQYF. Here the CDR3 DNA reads TGCAGCGTTGAAGACCCAGCGAGGACCTCCTACGAGCAGTACTTC.

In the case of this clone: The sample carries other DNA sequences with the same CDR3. CDR3: CASSLPGNTEAFF. CDR3 sequence (DNA): TGCGCCAGCAGTCTGCCCGGGAACACTGAAGCTTTCTTT. V usage is TRBV4-1 and J usage is TRBJ1-1, with D uncertain. The germline V gene has CDR1 MGHRA and CDR2 YSYEKL. V lost 6 bases, J lost 1 base, and 9 bases lay in between. The CDR3 runs to 13 residues.

CDR3: CASSLDKIPGGYEQYF. DNA of the CDR3: TGTGCCAGCAGCTTAGATAAAATCCCAGGGGGTTACGAGCAGTACTTC. The chain is built from TRBV11-2 and TRBJ2-7, with 7 bases lining up with TRBD1. The CDR3 consists of 16 residues. V shed 0 bases, J shed 4 bases, and the junction held 9 bases outside the gene matches. The germline gives CDR1 SGHAT, CDR2 FQNNGV.

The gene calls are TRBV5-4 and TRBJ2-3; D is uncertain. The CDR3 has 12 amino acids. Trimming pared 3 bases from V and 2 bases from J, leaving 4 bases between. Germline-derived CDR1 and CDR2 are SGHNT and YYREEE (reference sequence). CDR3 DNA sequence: TGTGCCAGCAGCTCTAACACAGATACGCAGTATTTT. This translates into CASSSNTDTQYF.